This TCR beta chain was sequenced in a study of T-cell memory formation after mild COVID-19. The CDR3 contains 16 residues. V was shortened by 0 bases and J by 9 bases, with 15 bases between the two germline ends. Germline values: CDR1 MNHEY, CDR2 SMNVEV (reference sequence). Researchers used 5'RACE with constant-segment primers to make TCR alpha and TCR beta cDNA libraries that carry sample barcodes and UMIs. TCRdb called the 5' RACE reads again in MiXCR, with one record for every CDR3 protein. Among some 440,000 distinct CDR3 sequences listed, around 25% were seen once. This clonotype was picked up a small number of times. Its specificity is unknown. General study points: Clones shrinking between day 15 and 85 showed a balanced CD4/CD8 split, and those that grew later tilted toward CD4+. Memory cells collected pre-infection included some clones that later responded, suggesting cross-reactive memory joined. Contracting CD8+ clones were enriched in EMRA, CD4+ mainly in CM and EM.

The sequence came from an adult woman who had mild COVID-19 (a few samples of this study predate the infection). Cell type and time point are not known. The sample taken for sequencing was PBMCs or a T cell subset sorted from them (not recorded which). The chain joins TRBV27 to TRBJ1-6; D is possibly TRBD1 (5 bases). The CDR3 spells CASSLSGRAEASPLHF. CDR3 nucleotide sequence: TGTGCCAGCAGTTTATCGGGCAGGGCCGAAGCTTCACCCCTCCACTTT.